This passage covers 22 T cell receptor beta chains from one sample sequenced in a study of early T cells in non-severe SARS-CoV-2 infection. One entry per CDR3 protein results from TCRdb running MiXCR on the 5' RACE reads. The sample carries over 85,000 distinct CDR3 sequences, roughly 14% recorded once. The sample taken for sequencing was whole blood. The origin of the receptors is an adult who was a healthcare worker with PCR-confirmed SARS-CoV-2 infection or an uninfected control (not recorded which).

A few counts support this clonotype. This chain uses TRBV20-1 with TRBJ1-5; TRBD1 agrees at 7 bases. This CDR3 contains 14 residues. V lost 6 bases and J lost 7; bases outside the gene matches: 12. Per germline, CDR1 DFQATT and CDR2 SNEGSKA (reference sequence). CDR3 protein: CSAHIQGKGQPQHF. CDR3 nucleotides: TGCAGTGCCCACATACAGGGGAAGGGACAGCCCCAGCATTTT.

There are many counts of this clonotype. The rearrangement links TRBV10-3 to TRBJ2-3; D is undetermined. Per germline, CDR1 ENHRY and CDR2 SYGVKD. The CDR3 covers 12 residues. Trimming removed 6 bases from V and 0 bases from J, with 4 bases in between. CDR3 sequence (DNA): TGTGCCATCAGCGGGAGCACAGATACGCAGTATTTT. Translation gives CAISGSTDTQYF.

This clonotype was detected many times. V and J are TRBV2 and TRBJ2-7, with D perhaps TRBD1 or TRBD2 (5 bases each). The CDR3 is 14 amino acids. CDR1 is SNHLY and CDR2 is FYNNEI in the germline V gene. V lost 10 bases and J lost 7, with 23 bases in between. Here the CDR3 DNA reads TGTGCCACCAAAGAGGGTACAGGTGGTCGGGAGCAGTACTTC. Protein: CATKEGTGGREQYF.

The chain couples TRBV5-4 to TRBJ1-1; D is possibly TRBD1 (6 bases). This CDR3 comprises 16 residues. Germline CDR1 and CDR2: SGHNT and YYREEE (reference sequence). V gave up 4 bases and J gave up 1 base, with 17 bases separating them. CDR3 in DNA: TGTGCCAGCAGCCTAGCCTTGGGACACTCGAACACTGAAGCTTTCTTT. This sequence encodes CASSLALGHSNTEAFF.

Many counts were recorded for this clonotype. The chain couples TRBV5-1 to TRBJ1-1, with a weak D call TRBD1 (5 bases). V was cut by 3 bases and J by 2 bases, with 8 bases left in between. CDR3 size: 13 residues. Germline V gene lookup returns CDR1 SGHRS and CDR2 YFSETQ. CDR3 sequence reads: CASSWDGNTEAFF. In DNA form, the CDR3 reads TGCGCCAGCAGCTGGGACGGCAACACTGAAGCTTTCTTT.

The V gene is TRBV19, the J gene TRBJ2-3; D tentatively fits TRBD1 or TRBD2 (6 bases each). CDR1 is LNHDA, CDR2 SQIVND, per germline (reference sequence). The CDR3 covers 15 residues. V lost 5 bases, J lost 0 bases, and 12 bases lay in between. The CDR3 loop is CASSPGASSTDTQYF. The CDR3 nucleotides read TGTGCCAGTAGTCCGGGGGCTTCTAGCACAGATACGCAGTATTTT.

This clonotype was observed many times. The rearrangement joins TRBV13 to TRBJ2-3; 7 bases map to TRBD2. V shed 2 bases, J shed 9 bases, and the junction held 2 bases outside the gene matches. The CDR3 spans 12 residues. Germline V gives CDR1 PRHDT, CDR2 FYEKMQ (reference sequence). The CDR3 loop is CASSLRGETQYF. As DNA, the CDR3 is TGTGCCAGCAGCTTACGGGGGGAGACGCAGTATTTT.

This clonotype was observed a handful of times. The rearrangement joins TRBV6-2 or TRBV6-3 to TRBJ1-2; tentative D call: TRBD1 (6 bases). This CDR3 is built from 13 residues. V lost 4 bases, J lost 4 bases, and 10 bases lay in between. From germline, CDR1 is MNHEY and CDR2 SVGEGT. CDR3 sequence (DNA): TGTGCCAGCAGTTCCAGGGGCGGCTATGGCTACACCTTC. Translated: CASSSRGGYGYTF.

The chain joins TRBV2 to TRBJ2-3; D unresolved. This CDR3 is 15 amino acids long. Germline loops: CDR1 SNHLY, CDR2 FYNNEI. Deletions cut 8 bases from V and 0 bases from J, with 15 bases between. CDR3 amino acids: CASLSRSGSTDTQYF. The CDR3 nucleotides are TGTGCCAGCTTATCGCGAAGTGGGAGCACAGATACGCAGTATTTT.

At least ten counts were recorded for this clonotype. This rearrangement joins TRBV19 to TRBJ2-7; a weak D match, TRBD2 (7 bases). V shed 2 bases and J shed 3 bases, with 11 bases lying between them. The CDR3 runs 14 residues. CDR1 is LNHDA, CDR2 SQIVND, per germline (reference sequence). Here the CDR3 DNA reads TGTGCCAGTAGTATAAGCGGGACAAGCTACGAGCAGTACTTC. Translated: CASSISGTSYEQYF.

This clonotype was recorded many times. The chain combines TRBV20-1 with TRBJ1-4; maybe TRBD1 (6 bases). V was clipped by 5 bases and J by 8 bases, with 12 bases between them. The CDR3 totals 12 residues. Germline loops: CDR1 DFQATT, CDR2 SNEGSKA (reference sequence). The chain's CDR3 is CSARHRVEKLFF. The CDR3 bases are TGCAGTGCTCGTCACAGGGTCGAAAAACTGTTTTTT.

There are many counts of this clonotype. V and J are TRBV12-3 or TRBV12-4 and TRBJ2-7; the D is unclear. V shed 6 bases and J shed 3 bases, with 18 bases lying between them. The CDR3 is 15 amino acids. The CDR3 loop reads CASRSSVGRFYEQYF. CDR3 nucleotide sequence: TGTGCCAGCAGAAGTTCGGTCGGTCGTTTCTACGAGCAGTACTTC.

DNA of the CDR3: TGTGCCAGCAGGGATTCCTACAATGAGCAGTTCTTC. Amino acids: CASRDSYNEQFF. This chain uses TRBV27 with TRBJ2-1; D remains ambiguous. The CDR3 length is 12 residues. Germline loops: CDR1 MNHEY, CDR2 SMNVEV (reference sequence). V was pared by 6 bases and J by 1 base, with 4 bases between.

This clonotype showed up just a few times. J is TRBJ2-1 and V is TRBV5-1, with D perhaps being TRBD1 or TRBD2 (5 bases each). Germline V gene lookup returns CDR1 SGHRS and CDR2 YFSETQ. The CDR3 runs to 12 residues. Trimming removed 4 bases from V and 8 bases from J, with 10 bases in between. CDR3 bases: TGCGCCAGCAGCGGGGGTGGTGATGAGCAGTTCTTC. Translation gives CASSGGGDEQFF.

This clonotype was found many times. The chain carries TRBV7-2 and TRBJ2-3; possibly TRBD2 for D (6 bases). V lost 5 bases, J lost 5 bases, and 14 bases lay in between. From germline, CDR1 is SGHTA and CDR2 FQGNSA. The CDR3 runs to 14 residues. CDR3 residues: CASSPGLPGDTQYF. CDR3 in DNA: TGTGCCAGCAGCCCGGGACTCCCTGGAGATACGCAGTATTTT.

There are a few counts of this clonotype. The chain couples TRBV28 to TRBJ2-7; a weak D match, TRBD2 (5 bases). The CDR3 loop spans 13 amino acids. Trimming took 6 bases from V and 0 from J, leaving 9 bases between them. CDR1 MDHEN and CDR2 SYDVKM come from the germline V gene. The CDR3 region is CASRTGSSYEQYF. CDR3 DNA sequence: TGTGCCAGCAGGACGGGGAGCTCCTACGAGCAGTACTTC. Combining the CDR3 with reference TRBV28 and TRBJ2-7 gives the whole variable domain DVKVTQSSRYLVKRTGEKVFLECVQDMDHENMFWYRQDPGLGLRLIYFSYDVKMKEKGDIPEGYSVSREKKERFSLILESASTNQTSMYLCASRTGSSYEQYFGPGTRLTVT.

This clonotype was seen only a few times. The V call is TRBV7-9, the J call TRBJ1-1, with D possibly matching TRBD1 (5 bases). Trimming took off 2 bases at V and 3 bases at J, with 7 bases between the two ends. The CDR3 has 13 residues. Germline CDR1 reads SEHNR; CDR2 reads FQNEAQ (reference sequence). Here the CDR3 DNA reads TGTGCCAGCAGCTTACCAGGGTACACTGAAGCTTTCTTT. This translates into CASSLPGYTEAFF.

This clonotype was observed many times. The chain carries TRBV6-2 or TRBV6-3 and TRBJ2-5, with TRBD1 as a possible D gene (6 bases). This CDR3 spans 16 amino acids. Trimming removed 5 bases from V and 0 bases from J, with 16 bases in between. Germline V CDR1 and CDR2: MNHEY, SVGEGT. This CDR3 reads CASSPGQQGYQETQYF. The CDR3 nucleotides read TGTGCCAGCAGTCCCGGCCAGCAGGGGTACCAAGAGACCCAGTACTTC.

The chain has TRBV7-2 and TRBJ2-3; TRBD2 matches 7 bases. Per the germline V gene, CDR1 is SGHTA and CDR2 is FQGNSA. This CDR3 has 15 residues. J gave up 5 bases and V 1 base, and 6 bases lay outside the gene matches. The CDR3 region is CASSLVGGGGDTQYF. CDR3 nucleotide sequence: TGTGCCAGCAGCTTAGTCGGCGGCGGGGGAGATACGCAGTATTTT.

The CDR3 reads CASSQVRGRGNQPQHF. The CDR3, as DNA: TGCGCCAGCAGCCAAGTACGCGGCAGGGGCAATCAGCCCCAGCATTTT. The chain links TRBV4-1 to TRBJ1-5; a weak D match, TRBD1 (5 bases). The length of the CDR3 is 16 residues. Trimming took 1 base from V and 2 from J, leaving 12 bases between them. Germline CDR1 MGHRA, CDR2 YSYEKL.

The table lists this clonotype with a few counts. The chain has TRBV12-3 or TRBV12-4 and TRBJ2-5, with D unclear. The CDR3 is 14 amino acids. Trimming took 1 base from V and 4 from J, leaving 10 bases between them. CDR3 nucleotide sequence: TGTGCCAGCAGTTTAGGACACCCGCCAGAGACCCAGTACTTC. This gives the protein CASSLGHPPETQYF.

CDR3 in DNA: TGTGCCATCTCCAGGGATACTCAAGAGACCCAGTACTTC. Encoded protein: CAISRDTQETQYF. This sequence joins TRBV6-2 or TRBV6-3 and TRBJ2-5; D may be TRBD1 (5 bases). Germline CDR1 is MNHEY and CDR2 is SVGEGT. The CDR3 is 13 residues long. V shed 10 bases and J shed 2 bases, with 14 bases lying between them.